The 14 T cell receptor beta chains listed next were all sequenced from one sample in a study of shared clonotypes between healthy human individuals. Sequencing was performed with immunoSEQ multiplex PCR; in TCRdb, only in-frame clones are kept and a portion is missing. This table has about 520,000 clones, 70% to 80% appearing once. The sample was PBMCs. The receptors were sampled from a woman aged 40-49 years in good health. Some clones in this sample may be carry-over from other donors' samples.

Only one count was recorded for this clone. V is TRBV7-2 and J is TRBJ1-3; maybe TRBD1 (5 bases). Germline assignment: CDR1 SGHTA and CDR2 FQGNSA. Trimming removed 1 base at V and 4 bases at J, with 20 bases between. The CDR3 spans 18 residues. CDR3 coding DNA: TGTGCCAGCAGCTTAGTAGGAGGGTCGAGGGGAGAGGGAAACACCATATATTTT. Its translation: CASSLVGGSRGEGNTIYF.

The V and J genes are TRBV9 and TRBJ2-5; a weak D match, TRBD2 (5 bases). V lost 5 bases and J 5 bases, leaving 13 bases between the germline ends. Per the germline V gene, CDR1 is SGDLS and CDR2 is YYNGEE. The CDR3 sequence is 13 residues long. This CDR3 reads CASRSGVLETQYF. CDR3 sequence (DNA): TGTGCCAGCAGGTCCGGGGTTTTGGAGACCCAGTACTTC.

The CDR3 region is CASSTPGQGATGYTF. Here the CDR3 DNA reads TGTGCCAGCTCCACTCCGGGACAGGGGGCGACTGGCTACACCTTC. The J gene is TRBJ1-2, the V gene TRBV28; 12 positions agree with TRBD1. The CDR3 runs 15 residues. The V gene end was trimmed by 8 bases and the J gene end by 7 bases; junction bases not matched to a gene: 11. Germline CDR1 and CDR2: MDHEN and SYDVKM.

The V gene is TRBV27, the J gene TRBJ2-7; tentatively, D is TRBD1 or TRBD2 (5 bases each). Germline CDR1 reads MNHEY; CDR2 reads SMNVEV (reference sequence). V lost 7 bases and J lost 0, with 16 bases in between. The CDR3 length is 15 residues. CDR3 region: CASINRDQTSYEQYF. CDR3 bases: TGTGCCAGCATCAACCGGGACCAGACCTCCTACGAGCAGTACTTC.

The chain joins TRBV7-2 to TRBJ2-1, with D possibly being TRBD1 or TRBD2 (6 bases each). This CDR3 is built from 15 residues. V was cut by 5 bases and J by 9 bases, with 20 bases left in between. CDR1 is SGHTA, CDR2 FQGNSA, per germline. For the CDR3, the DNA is TGTGCCAGCAGCGGAGGACAAGGGGGGAATCGTGAGCAGTTCTTC. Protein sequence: CASSGGQGGNREQFF.

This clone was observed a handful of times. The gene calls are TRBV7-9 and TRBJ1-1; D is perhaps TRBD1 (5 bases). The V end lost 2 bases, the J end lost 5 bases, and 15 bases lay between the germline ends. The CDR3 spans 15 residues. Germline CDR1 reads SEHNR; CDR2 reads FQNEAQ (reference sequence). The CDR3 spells CASSLRSRADTEAFF. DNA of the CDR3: TGTGCCAGCAGCTTACGTTCCAGGGCGGATACTGAAGCTTTCTTT.

The CDR3 DNA sequence: TGTGCCTGGAGTGCCCGCCGCTCTGGAAACACCATATATTTT. This codes for CAWSARRSGNTIYF. This sequence joins TRBV30 and TRBJ1-3, with unresolved D. Deletions cut 1 base from V and 0 bases from J, with 7 bases between. The CDR3 runs 14 residues. Germline CDR1 reads GTSNPN; CDR2 reads SVGIG (reference sequence).

The DNA for the CDR3 is TGTGCCAGCAGCGTTATAGGCGATGAGCAGTTCTTC. Translation: CASSVIGDEQFF. The rearrangement links TRBV9 to TRBJ2-1; D is undetermined. CDR3 length: 12 residues. With 2 bases removed from V and 8 bases from J, the gap between germline ends came to 8 bases. Germline V CDR1 and CDR2: SGDLS, YYNGEE.

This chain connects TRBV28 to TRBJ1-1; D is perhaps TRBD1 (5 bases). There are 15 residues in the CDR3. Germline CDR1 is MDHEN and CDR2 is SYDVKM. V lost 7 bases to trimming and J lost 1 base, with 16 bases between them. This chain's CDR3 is CASTEDPGPNTEAFF. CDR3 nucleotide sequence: TGTGCCAGCACTGAGGATCCGGGGCCGAACACTGAAGCTTTCTTT.

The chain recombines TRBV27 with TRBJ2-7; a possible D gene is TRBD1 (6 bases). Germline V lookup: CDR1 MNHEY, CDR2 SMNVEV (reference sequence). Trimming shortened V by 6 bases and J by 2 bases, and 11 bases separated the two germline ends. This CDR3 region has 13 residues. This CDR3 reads CASSRDTAYEQYF. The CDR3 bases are TGTGCCAGCAGCCGGGACACGGCCTACGAGCAGTACTTC.

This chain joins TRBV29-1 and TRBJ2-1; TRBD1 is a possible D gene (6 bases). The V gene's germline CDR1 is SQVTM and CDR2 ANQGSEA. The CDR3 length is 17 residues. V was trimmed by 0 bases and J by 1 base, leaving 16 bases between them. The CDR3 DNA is TGCAGCGTTGAAGATTTGGGGACACAAACTTCCTACAATGAGCAGTTCTTC. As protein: CSVEDLGTQTSYNEQFF.

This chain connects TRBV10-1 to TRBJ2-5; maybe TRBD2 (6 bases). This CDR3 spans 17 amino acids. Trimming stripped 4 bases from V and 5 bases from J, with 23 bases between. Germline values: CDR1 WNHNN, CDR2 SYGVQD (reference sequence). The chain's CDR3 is CASSGVPFREKEETQYF. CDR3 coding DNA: TGCGCCAGCAGTGGGGTCCCTTTCCGGGAGAAGGAGGAGACCCAGTACTTC.

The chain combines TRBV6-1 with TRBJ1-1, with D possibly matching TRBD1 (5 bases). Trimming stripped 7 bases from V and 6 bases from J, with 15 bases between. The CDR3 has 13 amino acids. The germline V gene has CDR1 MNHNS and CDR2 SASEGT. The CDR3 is CASKPSGAPEAFF. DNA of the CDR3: TGTGCCAGCAAACCCTCCGGGGCCCCTGAAGCTTTCTTT.

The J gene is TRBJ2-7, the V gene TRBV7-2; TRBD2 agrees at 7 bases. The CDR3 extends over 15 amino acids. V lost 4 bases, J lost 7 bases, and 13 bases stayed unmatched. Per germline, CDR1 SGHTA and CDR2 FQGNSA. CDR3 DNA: TGTGCCAGCAGCTCCGCGACTAGCTCTGCCGGGGAGCAGTACTTC. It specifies CASSSATSSAGEQYF.